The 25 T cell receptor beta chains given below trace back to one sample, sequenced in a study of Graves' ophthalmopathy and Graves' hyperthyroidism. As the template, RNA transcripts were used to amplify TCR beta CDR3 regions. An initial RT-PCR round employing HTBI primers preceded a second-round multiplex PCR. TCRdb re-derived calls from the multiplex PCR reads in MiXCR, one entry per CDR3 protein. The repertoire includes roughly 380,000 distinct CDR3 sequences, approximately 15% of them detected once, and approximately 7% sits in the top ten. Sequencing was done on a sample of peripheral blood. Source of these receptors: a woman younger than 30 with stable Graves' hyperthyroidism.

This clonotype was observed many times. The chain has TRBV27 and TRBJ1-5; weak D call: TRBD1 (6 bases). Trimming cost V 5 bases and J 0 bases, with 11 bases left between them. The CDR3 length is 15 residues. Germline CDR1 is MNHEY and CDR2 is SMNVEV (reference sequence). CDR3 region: CASSPGTYSNQPQHF. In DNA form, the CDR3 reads TGTGCCAGCAGTCCCGGGACATATAGCAATCAGCCCCAGCATTTT.

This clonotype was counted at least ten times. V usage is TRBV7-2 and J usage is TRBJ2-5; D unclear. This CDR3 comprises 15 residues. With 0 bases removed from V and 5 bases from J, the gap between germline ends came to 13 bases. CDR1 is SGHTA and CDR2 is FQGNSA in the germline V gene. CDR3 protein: CASSLALGLGETQYF. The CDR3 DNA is TGTGCCAGCAGCTTAGCGCTGGGGTTGGGGGAGACCCAGTACTTC.

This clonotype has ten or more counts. The CDR3 protein is CASSPPQGENTGELFF. In DNA form, the CDR3 reads TGTGCCAGCAGTCCACCCCAAGGGGAGAACACCGGGGAGCTGTTTTTT. The chain is built from TRBV12-3 or TRBV12-4 and TRBJ2-2, with a possible D match to TRBD1 (5 bases). There are 16 residues in the CDR3. The V end lost 5 bases, the J end lost 1 base, and 14 bases lay between the germline ends.

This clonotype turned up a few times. The CDR3 region has the DNA TGTGCCAGCAGTGAACTCTCGAGCGGGGGGTCCGCCAGGGAGACCCAGTACTTC. Encoded protein: CASSELSSGGSARETQYF. The V gene is TRBV6-1, the J gene TRBJ2-5; TRBD2 aligns across 9 bases. Germline CDR1 is MNHNS and CDR2 is SASEGT. This CDR3 is built from 18 residues. Losses at the gene ends were 2 bases for V and 5 bases for J; bases not matched to a gene: 15.

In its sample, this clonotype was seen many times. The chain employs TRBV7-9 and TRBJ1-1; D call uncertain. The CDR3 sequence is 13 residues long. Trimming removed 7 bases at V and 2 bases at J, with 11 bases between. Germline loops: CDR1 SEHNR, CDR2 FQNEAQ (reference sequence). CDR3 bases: TGTGCCAGCACCGCGCCACCCAACACTGAAGCTTTCTTT. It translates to CASTAPPNTEAFF.

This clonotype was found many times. The CDR3 nucleotides read TGTGCCAGCAGTTTAAACAGGGGGTTAAACGAGCAGTACTTC. Its protein is CASSLNRGLNEQYF. This sequence joins TRBV27 and TRBJ2-7; 8 nucleotides align to TRBD1. V gave up 2 bases and J gave up 5 bases; unmatched junction bases: 5. This CDR3 has 14 residues. CDR1 and CDR2 from the germline V gene are MNHEY and SMNVEV (reference sequence).

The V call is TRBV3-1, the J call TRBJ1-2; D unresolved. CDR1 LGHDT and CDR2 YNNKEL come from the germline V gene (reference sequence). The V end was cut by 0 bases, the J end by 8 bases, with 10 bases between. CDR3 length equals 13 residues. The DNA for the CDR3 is TGTGCCAGCAGCCAAGAGGGAGGTCACGGCTACACCTTC. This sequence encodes CASSQEGGHGYTF.

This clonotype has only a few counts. The CDR3 loop is CASSQLSPSPTLAGSQETQYF. CDR3 DNA: TGTGCCAGCAGCCAATTATCACCGTCACCGACTTTAGCGGGGAGTCAAGAGACCCAGTACTTC. This chain uses TRBV3-1 with TRBJ2-5, with 8 bases fitting TRBD2. Germline lookup yields CDR1 LGHDT and CDR2 YNNKEL (reference sequence). The V gene end was trimmed by 2 bases and the J gene end by 2 bases; junction bases not matched to a gene: 22. The CDR3 covers 21 residues.

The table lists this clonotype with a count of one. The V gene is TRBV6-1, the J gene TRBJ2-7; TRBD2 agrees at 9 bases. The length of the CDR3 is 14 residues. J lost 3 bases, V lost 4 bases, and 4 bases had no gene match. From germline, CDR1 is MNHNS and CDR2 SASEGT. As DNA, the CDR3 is TGTGCCAGCAGTGGTAGCGGGAGCCTCTACGAGCAGTACTTC. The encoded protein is CASSGSGSLYEQYF.

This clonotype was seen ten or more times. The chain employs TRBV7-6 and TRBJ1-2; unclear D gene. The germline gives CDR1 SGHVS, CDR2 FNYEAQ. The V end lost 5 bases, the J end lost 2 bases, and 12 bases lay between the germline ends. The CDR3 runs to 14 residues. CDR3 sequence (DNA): TGTGCCAGCAGCGCAGGCGGGGAGAACTATGGCTACACCTTC. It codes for CASSAGGENYGYTF.

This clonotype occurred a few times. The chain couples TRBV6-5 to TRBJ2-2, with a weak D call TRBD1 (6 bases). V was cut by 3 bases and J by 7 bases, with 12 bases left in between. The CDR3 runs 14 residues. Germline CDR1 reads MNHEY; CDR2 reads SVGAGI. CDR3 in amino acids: CASSYTGPGGELFF. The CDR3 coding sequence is TGTGCCAGCAGTTATACAGGGCCGGGCGGGGAGCTGTTTTTT.

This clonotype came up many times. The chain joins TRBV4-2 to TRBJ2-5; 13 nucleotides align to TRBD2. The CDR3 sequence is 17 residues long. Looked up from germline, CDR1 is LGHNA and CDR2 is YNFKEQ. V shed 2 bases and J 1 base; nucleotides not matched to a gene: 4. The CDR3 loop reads CASSQTLAGGAQETQYF. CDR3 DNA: TGTGCCAGCAGCCAAACACTAGCGGGGGGGGCCCAAGAGACCCAGTACTTC.

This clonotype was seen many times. This chain's CDR3 is CASRGKEGRGQPQHF. In nucleotides, the CDR3 is TGTGCCAGCAGGGGAAAAGAGGGTAGGGGTCAGCCCCAGCATTTT. The chain uses TRBV12-3 or TRBV12-4 and TRBJ1-5, with D perhaps TRBD1 (5 bases). CDR3 length: 15 amino acids. With 6 bases removed from V and 6 bases from J, the gap between germline ends came to 18 bases.

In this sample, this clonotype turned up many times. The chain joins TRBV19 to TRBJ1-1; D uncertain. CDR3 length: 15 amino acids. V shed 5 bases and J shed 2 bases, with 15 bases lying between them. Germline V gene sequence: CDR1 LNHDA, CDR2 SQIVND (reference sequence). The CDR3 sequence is CASSPPRGPNTEAFF. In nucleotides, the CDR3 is TGTGCCAGTAGTCCTCCACGAGGGCCAAACACTGAAGCTTTCTTT.

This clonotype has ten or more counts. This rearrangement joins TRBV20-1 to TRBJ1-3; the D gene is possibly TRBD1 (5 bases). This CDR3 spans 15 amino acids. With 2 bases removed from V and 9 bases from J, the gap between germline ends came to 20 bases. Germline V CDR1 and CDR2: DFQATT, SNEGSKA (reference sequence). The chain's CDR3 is CSARPPGRTWGTIYF. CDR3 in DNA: TGCAGTGCTAGACCCCCGGGACGGACCTGGGGCACCATATATTTT.

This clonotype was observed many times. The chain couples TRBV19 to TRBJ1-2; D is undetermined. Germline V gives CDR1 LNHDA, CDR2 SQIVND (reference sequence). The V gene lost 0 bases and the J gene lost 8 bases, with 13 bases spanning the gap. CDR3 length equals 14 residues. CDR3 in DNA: TGTGCCAGTAGTATAGATTGGGCGGCCGGCGGCTACACCTTC. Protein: CASSIDWAAGGYTF.

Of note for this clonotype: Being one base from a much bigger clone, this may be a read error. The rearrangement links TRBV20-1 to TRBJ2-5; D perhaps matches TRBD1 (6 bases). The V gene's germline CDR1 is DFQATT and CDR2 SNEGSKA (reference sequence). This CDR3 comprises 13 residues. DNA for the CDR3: TGCAGTGCCCAGACAGGTTCACAAGAGACCAAGTACTTC. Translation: CSAQTGSQETKYF.

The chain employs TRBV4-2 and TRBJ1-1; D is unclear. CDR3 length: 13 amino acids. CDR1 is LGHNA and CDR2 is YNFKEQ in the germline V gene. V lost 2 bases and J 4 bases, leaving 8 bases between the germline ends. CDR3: CASSQLVSTEAFF. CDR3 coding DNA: TGTGCCAGCAGCCAACTTGTTAGCACTGAAGCTTTCTTT.

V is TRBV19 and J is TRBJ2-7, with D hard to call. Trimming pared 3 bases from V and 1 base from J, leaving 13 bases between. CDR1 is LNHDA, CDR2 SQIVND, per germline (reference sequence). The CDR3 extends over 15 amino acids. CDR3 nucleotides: TGTGCCAGTAGTATGATCGACGGAGAATCCTACGAGCAGTACTTC. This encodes CASSMIDGESYEQYF.

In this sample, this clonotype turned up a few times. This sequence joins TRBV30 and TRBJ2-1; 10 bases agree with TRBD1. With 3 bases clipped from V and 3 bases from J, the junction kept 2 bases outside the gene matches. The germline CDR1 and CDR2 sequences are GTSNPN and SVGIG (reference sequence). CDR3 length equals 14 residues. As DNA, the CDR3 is TGTGCCTGGAGCCGGGACAGGGGCTACAATGAGCAGTTCTTC. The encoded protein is CAWSRDRGYNEQFF.

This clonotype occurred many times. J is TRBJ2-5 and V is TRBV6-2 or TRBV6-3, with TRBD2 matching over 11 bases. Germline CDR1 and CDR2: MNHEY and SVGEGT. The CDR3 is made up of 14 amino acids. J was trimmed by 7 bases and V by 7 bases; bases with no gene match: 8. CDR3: CASTVTSGVGTQYF. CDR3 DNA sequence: TGTGCCAGCACAGTGACTAGCGGGGTTGGGACCCAGTACTTC.

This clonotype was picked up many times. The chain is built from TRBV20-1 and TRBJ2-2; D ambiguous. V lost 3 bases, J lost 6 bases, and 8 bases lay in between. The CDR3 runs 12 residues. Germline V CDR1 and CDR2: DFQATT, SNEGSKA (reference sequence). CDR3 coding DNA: TGCAGTGCTAGGGACGGTTCCGGGGAGCTGTTTTTT. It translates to CSARDGSGELFF.

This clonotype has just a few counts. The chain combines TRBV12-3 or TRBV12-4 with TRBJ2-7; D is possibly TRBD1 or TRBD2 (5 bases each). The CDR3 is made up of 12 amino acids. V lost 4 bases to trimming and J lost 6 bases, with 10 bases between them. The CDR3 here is CASSSLGVEQYF. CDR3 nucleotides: TGTGCCAGCAGTTCTCTGGGGGTCGAGCAGTACTTC.

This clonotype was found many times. DNA for the CDR3: TGTGCCAGCAGTGACCGACTTGGAGGCTACACCTTC. Translated, it gives CASSDRLGGYTF. The chain couples TRBV12-3 or TRBV12-4 to TRBJ1-2; D is ambiguous. This CDR3 is built from 12 residues. V was shortened by 5 bases and J by 8 bases, with 12 bases between the two germline ends.

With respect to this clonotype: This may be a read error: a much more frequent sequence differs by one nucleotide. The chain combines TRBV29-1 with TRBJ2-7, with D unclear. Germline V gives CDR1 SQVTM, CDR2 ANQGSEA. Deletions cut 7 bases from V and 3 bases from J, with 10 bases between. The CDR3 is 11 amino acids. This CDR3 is CSAAELYEQYF. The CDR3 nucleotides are TGCAGCGCTGCGGAACTCTACGAGCAGTACTTC.